The clone carrying this T cell receptor beta chain has only a few counts. What it binds is unknown. The data originate from a study of beta chain features in type 1 diabetes. Study observations and caveats: Shortening of TCRB CDR3s, moderate but significant, appeared in all four CD4+ subsets of Type 1 diabetes patients.

CD45RO/CCR7/CD25/CD127/CD95/CD27 separated CD4+ naive, central memory, regulatory and stem cell-like memory cells by sorting. Expressed TCRB transcripts were sequenced because the isolated RNA had all been reverse transcribed beforehand. Repertoires were generated with immunoSEQ multiplex PCR, while TCRdb's copy carries only in-frame clones and drops some. The sample includes about 240,000 clones, approximately 15% of them seen just once. V shed 1 base and J shed 3 bases, with 7 bases lying between them. CDR1 and CDR2 (germline): SNHLY, FYNNEI. The CDR3 has 14 residues. The sequenced sample was naive CD4+ T cells from blood. J is TRBJ1-3 and V is TRBV2, with a weak D call TRBD1 (5 bases). The sequence was obtained from a young man with type 1 diabetes. DNA for the CDR3: TGTGCCAGCAGTGAAGAAGGGGTTGGAAACACCATATATTTT. Its protein product is CASSEEGVGNTIYF.